Below are 5 T cell receptor beta chains sequenced from a single sample in a study of post-analysis software for immune sequencing data. Broader study findings: Compared with controls, patients had more of 4 or 5 TRBV segments, including TRBV5-6, TRBV5-1 and TRBV20-1.

Their cognate antigens are unknown. Each TCR beta cDNA library carried unique molecular identifiers. TCRdb re-called the PCR reads through MiXCR, storing one row per CDR3 protein. This sample yields approximately 730,000 distinct CDR3 sequences, of which 46% are seen a single time; 4.9% belongs to the top ten. The sample consisted of blood. The source is a girl aged 5-17 years with multiple sclerosis.

J is TRBJ2-1 and V is TRBV24-1, with D possibly TRBD1 on 5 matching bases. CDR3 length: 16 residues. The V gene's germline CDR1 is KGHDR and CDR2 SFDVKD. V gave up 0 bases and J gave up 1 base, with 9 bases separating them. The CDR3 region is CATSDLRAGSYNEQFF. CDR3 DNA: TGTGCCACCAGTGATTTGCGGGCAGGGTCCTACAATGAGCAGTTCTTC.

This clonotype was observed once. The chain recombines TRBV7-9 with TRBJ2-5, with 7 bases matching TRBD1. Germline CDR1 SEHNR, CDR2 FQNEAQ (reference sequence). Trimming took 1 base from V and 1 from J; bases not matched to a gene: 3. There are 15 residues in the CDR3. The CDR3 DNA reads TGTGCCAGCAGCTTAGGAACAGGGGTCCAAGAGACCCAGTACTTC. This sequence encodes CASSLGTGVQETQYF.

This clonotype was observed a handful of times. The V call is TRBV5-1, the J call TRBJ1-2; TRBD1 matches at 8 bases. J was trimmed by 5 bases and V by 0 bases; bases with no gene match: 6. This CDR3 has 15 amino acids. Germline CDR1 reads SGHRS; CDR2 reads YFSETQ. The CDR3 here is CASSLGTGTEYGYTF. As DNA, the CDR3 is TGCGCCAGCAGCTTGGGGACAGGGACGGAGTATGGCTACACCTTC.

This clonotype was observed a handful of times. The rearrangement joins TRBV25-1 to TRBJ2-7; 10 bases are shared with TRBD1. V trimming: 2 bases; J trimming: 2 bases; junction bases outside the gene matches: 3. CDR1 is MGHDK, CDR2 SYGVNS, per germline. The CDR3 length is 15 residues. Written as DNA, the CDR3 is TGTGCCAGCAGTGAAGAGACAGGGGGCCCCTACGAGCAGTACTTC. It encodes CASSEETGGPYEQYF.

The rearrangement joins TRBV16 to TRBJ1-1, with D unclear. CDR3 length equals 12 residues. Trimming shortened V by 0 bases and J by 7 bases, and 6 bases separated the two germline ends. Germline CDR1 KGHSY, CDR2 FQNENV. The CDR3 protein is CASSQSRVEAFF. In nucleotides, the CDR3 is TGTGCCAGCAGCCAATCCCGCGTTGAAGCTTTCTTT. Full variable domain (missing parts from reference TRBV16 and TRBJ1-1): GEEVAQTPKHLVRGEGQKAKLYCAPIKGHSYVFWYQQVLKNEFKFLISFQNENVFDETGMPKERFSAKCLPNSPCSLEIQATKLEDSAVYFCASSQSRVEAFFGQGTRLTVV.